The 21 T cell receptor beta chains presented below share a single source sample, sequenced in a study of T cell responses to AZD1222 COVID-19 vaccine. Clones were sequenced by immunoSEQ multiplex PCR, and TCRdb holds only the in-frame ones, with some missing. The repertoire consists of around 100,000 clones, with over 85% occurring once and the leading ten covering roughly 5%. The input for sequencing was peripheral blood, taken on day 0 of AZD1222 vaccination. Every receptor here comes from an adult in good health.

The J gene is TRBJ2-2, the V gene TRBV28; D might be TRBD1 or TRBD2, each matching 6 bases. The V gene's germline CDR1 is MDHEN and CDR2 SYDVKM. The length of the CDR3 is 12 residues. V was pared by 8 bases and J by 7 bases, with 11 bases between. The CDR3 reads CASGGRNGELFF. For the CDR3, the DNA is TGTGCCAGCGGGGGGCGAAACGGGGAGCTGTTTTTT.

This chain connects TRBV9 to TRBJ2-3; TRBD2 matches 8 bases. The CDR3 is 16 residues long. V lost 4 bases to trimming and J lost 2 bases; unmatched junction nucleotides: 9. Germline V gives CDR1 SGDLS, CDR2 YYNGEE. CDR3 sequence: CASSTPLAGPTDTQYF. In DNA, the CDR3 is TGTGCCAGCAGCACCCCGTTAGCGGGGCCCACAGATACGCAGTATTTT.

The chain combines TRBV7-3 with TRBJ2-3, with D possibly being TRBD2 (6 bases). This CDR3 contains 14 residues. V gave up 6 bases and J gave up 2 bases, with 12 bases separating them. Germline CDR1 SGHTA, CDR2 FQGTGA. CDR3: CASRREQVTDTQYF. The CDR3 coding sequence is TGTGCCAGCAGGCGGGAACAGGTCACAGATACGCAGTATTTT.

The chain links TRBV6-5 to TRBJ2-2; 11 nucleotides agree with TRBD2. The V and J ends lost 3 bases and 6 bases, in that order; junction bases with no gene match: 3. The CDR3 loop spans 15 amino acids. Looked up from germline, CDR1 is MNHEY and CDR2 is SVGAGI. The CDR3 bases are TGTGCCAGCAGTTATATAGCGGGAGGGCCCGGGGAGCTGTTTTTT. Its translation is CASSYIAGGPGELFF.

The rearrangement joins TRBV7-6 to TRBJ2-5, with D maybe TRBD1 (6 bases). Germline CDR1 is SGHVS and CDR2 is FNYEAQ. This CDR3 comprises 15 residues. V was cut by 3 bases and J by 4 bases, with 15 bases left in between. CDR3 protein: CASSFTGTRGETQYF. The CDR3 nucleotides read TGTGCCAGCAGCTTTACCGGGACAAGGGGAGAGACCCAGTACTTC.

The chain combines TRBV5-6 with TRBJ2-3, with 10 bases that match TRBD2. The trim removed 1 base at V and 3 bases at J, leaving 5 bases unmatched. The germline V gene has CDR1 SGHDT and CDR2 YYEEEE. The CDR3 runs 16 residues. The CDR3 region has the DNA TGTGCCAGCAGCTTGCCTAGCGGGGGTTTAACAGATACGCAGTATTTT. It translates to CASSLPSGGLTDTQYF.

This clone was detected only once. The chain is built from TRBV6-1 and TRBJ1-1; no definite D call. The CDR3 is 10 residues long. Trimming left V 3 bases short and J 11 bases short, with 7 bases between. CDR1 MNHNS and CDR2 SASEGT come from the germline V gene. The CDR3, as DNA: TGTGCCAGCAGTGATTTGTCGGCTTTCTTT. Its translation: CASSDLSAFF.

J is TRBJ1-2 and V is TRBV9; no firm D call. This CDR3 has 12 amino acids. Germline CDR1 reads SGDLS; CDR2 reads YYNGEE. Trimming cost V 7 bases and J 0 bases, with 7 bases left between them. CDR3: CASRAANYGYTF. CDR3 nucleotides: TGTGCCAGCCGCGCAGCTAACTATGGCTACACCTTC.

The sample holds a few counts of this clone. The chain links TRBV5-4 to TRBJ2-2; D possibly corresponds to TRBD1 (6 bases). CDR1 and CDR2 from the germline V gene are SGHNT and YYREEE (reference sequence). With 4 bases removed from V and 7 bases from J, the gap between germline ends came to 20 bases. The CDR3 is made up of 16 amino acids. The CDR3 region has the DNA TGTGCCAGCAGCCCAGCTTCTCAGGGGAGAGGCGGGGAGCTGTTTTTT. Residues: CASSPASQGRGGELFF. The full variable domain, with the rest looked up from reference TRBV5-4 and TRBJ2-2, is ETGVTQSPTHLIKTRGQQVTLRCSSQSGHNTVSWYQQALGQGPQFIFQYYREEENGRGNFPPRFSGLQFPNYSSELNVNALELDDSALYLCASSPASQGRGGELFFGEGSRLTVL.

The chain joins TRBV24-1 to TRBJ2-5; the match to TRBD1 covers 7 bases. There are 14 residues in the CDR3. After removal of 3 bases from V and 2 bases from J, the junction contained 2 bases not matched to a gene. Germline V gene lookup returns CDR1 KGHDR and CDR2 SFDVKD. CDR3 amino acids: CATSDTGVQETQYF. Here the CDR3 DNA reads TGTGCCACCAGTGATACAGGGGTTCAAGAGACCCAGTACTTC.

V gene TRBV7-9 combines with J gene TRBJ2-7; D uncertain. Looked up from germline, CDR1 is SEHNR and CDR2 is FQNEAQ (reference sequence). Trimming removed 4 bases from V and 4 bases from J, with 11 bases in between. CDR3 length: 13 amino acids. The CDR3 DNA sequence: TGTGCCAGCAGCTACCCGGCGGCATACGAGCAGTACTTC. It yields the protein CASSYPAAYEQYF.

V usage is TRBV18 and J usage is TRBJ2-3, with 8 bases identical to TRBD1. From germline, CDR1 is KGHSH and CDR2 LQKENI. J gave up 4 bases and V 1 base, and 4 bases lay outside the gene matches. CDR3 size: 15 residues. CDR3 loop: CASSPLQGASDTQYF. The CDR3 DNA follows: TGTGCCAGCTCACCACTTCAGGGGGCATCAGATACGCAGTATTTT.

The CDR3 region is CATRGSGANVLTF. The CDR3 DNA follows: TGTGCCACCCGGGGGTCTGGGGCCAACGTCCTGACTTTC. J is TRBJ2-6 and V is TRBV19, with D maybe TRBD2 (6 bases). The CDR3 length is 13 residues. Per germline, CDR1 LNHDA and CDR2 SQIVND (reference sequence). Deletions cut 10 bases from V and 1 base from J, with 8 bases between.

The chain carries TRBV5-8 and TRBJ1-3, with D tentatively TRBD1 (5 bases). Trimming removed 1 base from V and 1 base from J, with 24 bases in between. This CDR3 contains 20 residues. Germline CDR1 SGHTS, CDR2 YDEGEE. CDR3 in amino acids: CASSLWGSSWDFESGNTIYF. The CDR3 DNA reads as TGTGCCAGCAGCTTGTGGGGGAGTTCTTGGGACTTTGAATCTGGAAACACCATATATTTT.

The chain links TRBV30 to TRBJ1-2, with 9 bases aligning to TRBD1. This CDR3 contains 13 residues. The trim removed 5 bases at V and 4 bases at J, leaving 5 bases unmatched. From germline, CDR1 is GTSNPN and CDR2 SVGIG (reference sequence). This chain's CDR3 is CAWGTGTFYGYTF. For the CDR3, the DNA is TGTGCCTGGGGGACAGGGACGTTCTATGGCTACACCTTC.

CDR3 protein: CASSLGQGLYNEQFF. The DNA for the CDR3 is TGTGCCAGCAGCTTAGGTCAGGGCCTCTACAATGAGCAGTTCTTC. J is TRBJ2-1 and V is TRBV7-3; perhaps TRBD1 as D (5 bases). Trimming removed 2 bases from V and 3 bases from J, with 11 bases in between. The V gene's germline CDR1 is SGHTA and CDR2 FQGTGA. The CDR3 spans 15 residues.

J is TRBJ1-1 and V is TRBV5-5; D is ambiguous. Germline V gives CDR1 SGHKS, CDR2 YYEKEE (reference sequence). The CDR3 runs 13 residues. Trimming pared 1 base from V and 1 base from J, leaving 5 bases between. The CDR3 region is CASSLQTNTEAFF. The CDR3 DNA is TGTGCCAGCAGCTTGCAAACGAACACTGAAGCTTTCTTT.

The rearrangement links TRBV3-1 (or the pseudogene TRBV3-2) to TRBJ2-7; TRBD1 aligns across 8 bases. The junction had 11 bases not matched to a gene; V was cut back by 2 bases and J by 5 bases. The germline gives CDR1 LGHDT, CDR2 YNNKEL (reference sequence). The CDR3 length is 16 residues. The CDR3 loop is CASSQPQGTGRNEQYF. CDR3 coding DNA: TGTGCCAGCAGCCAACCTCAGGGGACAGGCCGAAACGAGCAGTACTTC.

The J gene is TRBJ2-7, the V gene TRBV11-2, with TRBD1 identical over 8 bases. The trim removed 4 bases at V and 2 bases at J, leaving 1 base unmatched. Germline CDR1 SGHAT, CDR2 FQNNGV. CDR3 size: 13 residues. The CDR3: CASSWGQAYEQYF. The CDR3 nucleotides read TGTGCCAGCAGCTGGGGACAGGCCTACGAGCAGTACTTC. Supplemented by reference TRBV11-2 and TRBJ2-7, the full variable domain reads EAGVAQSPRYKIIEKRQSVAFWCNPISGHATLYWYQQILGQGPKLLIQFQNNGVVDDSQLPKDRFSAERLKGVDSTLKIQPAKLEDSAVYLCASSWGQAYEQYFGPGTRLTVT.

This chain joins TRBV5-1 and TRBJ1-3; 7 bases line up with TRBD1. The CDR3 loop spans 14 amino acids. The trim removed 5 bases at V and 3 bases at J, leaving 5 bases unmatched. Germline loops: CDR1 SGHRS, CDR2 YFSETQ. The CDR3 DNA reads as TGCGCCAGCAGTCTGACAGGGTATGGAAACACCATATATTTT. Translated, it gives CASSLTGYGNTIYF.

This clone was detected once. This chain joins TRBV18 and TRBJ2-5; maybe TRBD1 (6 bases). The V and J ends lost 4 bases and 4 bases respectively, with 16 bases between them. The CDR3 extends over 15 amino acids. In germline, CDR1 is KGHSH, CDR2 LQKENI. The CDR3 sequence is CASSQLSGVGETQYF. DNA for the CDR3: TGTGCCAGCTCACAACTGTCAGGGGTTGGAGAGACCCAGTACTTC.